The sample holds a few counts of the clone carrying this T cell receptor beta chain. This sample is part of a study of blood T cell repertoires in COVID-19. Study as a whole: T cells, B-cell-depleted T cells, or PBMCs supplied cDNA or gDNA.

Clones were sequenced by immunoSEQ multiplex PCR, and TCRdb holds only the in-frame ones, with some missing. The table shows over 250,000 clones, with over 65% occurring only once. The CDR3 has 15 residues. Germline CDR1 is MNHNS and CDR2 is SASEGT. Trimming took 1 base from V and 4 from J; bases not matched to a gene: 5. Sequencing was done on a sample of peripheral blood. This chain links TRBV6-1 with TRBJ2-3, with TRBD1 matching over 7 bases. The clonotype comes from a woman older than 75 with acute or convalescent COVID-19. The CDR3 is CASSEVRTGADTQYF. In nucleotides, the CDR3 is TGTGCCAGCAGTGAAGTTCGGACAGGCGCAGATACGCAGTATTTT.